This T cell receptor (beta chain) was captured by sequencing in a study of blood T cells in healthy people across ages. Notes on the study in general: Unsorted PBMCs blocked a conclusive comparison of naive and antigen-experienced cells.

The authors ran a second PCR of 7 to 11 cycles using a sample-barcoded 5' primer and a J-beta primer mix. Every cDNA molecule bore a tag from a template-switch adaptor containing 12 random nucleotides. MiXCR was run by TCRdb on the 5' RACE reads, yielding one entry per CDR3 protein. The data contain 550,000 to 700,000 distinct CDR3 sequences, 27% of them singletons. About this clonotype itself: Its matching antigen is unknown.

Per the germline V gene, CDR1 is SNHLY and CDR2 is FYNNEI. CDR3 length: 16 amino acids. After removal of 8 bases from V and 1 base from J, the junction contained 5 bases not matched to a gene. This TCR derives from a woman aged 70 to 79 in good health. This sequence joins TRBV2 and TRBJ1-4; TRBD1 aligns across 12 bases. Sequenced material: blood. The CDR3 DNA reads TGTGCCAGCGGCCGGGACAGGGGGCAAACTAATGAAAAACTGTTTTTT. Translation gives CASGRDRGQTNEKLFF.